The 15 T cell receptor beta chains presented below share a single source sample, sequenced in a study of control samples from healthy donors and cancer patients (TCRdb year 2020). The receptor library was made with the immunoSEQ multiplex PCR assay. The immuneACCESS repertoire file appears here via TCRdb, limited to in-frame rearrangements. These files lack a portion of the clones; in checked studies, under half of the deficit traces to unresolved V genes, and the cause of the others is not known. A total of 90,000 to 140,000 clones appear in this sample, around 82% of them only once. Around 14% of the sample is taken by the ten largest. Sequencing was done on a sample of blood. The receptor set was obtained from a woman in her forties or fifties in good health.

This chain connects TRBV7-8 to TRBJ1-5; a possible D gene is TRBD1 (6 bases). Looked up from germline, CDR1 is SGHVS and CDR2 is FQNEAQ. The CDR3 runs to 13 residues. V was shortened by 2 bases and J by 12 bases, with 14 bases between the two germline ends. The CDR3 region has the DNA TGTGCCAGCAGCTTATCGCGGGACAATCACCAGCATTTT. It specifies CASSLSRDNHQHF.

The J gene is TRBJ2-3, the V gene TRBV24-1; D may correspond to TRBD1 or TRBD2 (5 bases each). Trimming left V 4 bases short and J 4 bases short, with 17 bases between. This CDR3 is built from 16 residues. CDR1 and CDR2 from the germline V gene are KGHDR and SFDVKD. CDR3 sequence (DNA): TGTGCCACCAGTGAGGTGGGGGTCTCACAATCAGATACGCAGTATTTT. Its translation is CATSEVGVSQSDTQYF.

The chain couples TRBV10-3 to TRBJ2-1; tentatively, D is TRBD1 (6 bases). V shed 4 bases and J shed 1 base, with 8 bases lying between them. The CDR3 length is 14 residues. Germline V gene sequence: CDR1 ENHRY, CDR2 SYGVKD. CDR3: CAISVGQSYNEQFF. CDR3 sequence (DNA): TGTGCCATCAGTGTCGGACAGTCCTACAATGAGCAGTTCTTC.

This chain links TRBV27 with TRBJ2-7; 10 bases line up with TRBD2. CDR1 is MNHEY, CDR2 SMNVEV, per germline (reference sequence). V lost 3 bases, J lost 7 bases, and 6 bases stayed unmatched. The CDR3 has 14 residues. The CDR3 region has the DNA TGTGCCAGCAGTTTTAGCGGGGGGAGACCTGAGCAGTACTTC. Encoded protein: CASSFSGGRPEQYF.

The gene calls are TRBV15 and TRBJ1-2; D gene uncertain. V lost 1 base and J 8 bases, leaving 11 bases between the germline ends. Germline lookup yields CDR1 LNHNV and CDR2 YYDKDF (reference sequence). The length of the CDR3 is 13 residues. CDR3 residues: CATSRVKSGGYTF. The CDR3 DNA reads as TGTGCCACCAGCAGAGTAAAAAGTGGGGGCTACACCTTC. The entire variable domain, with the rest obtained from reference TRBV15 and TRBJ1-2, is as follows: DAMVIQNPRYQVTQFGKPVTLSCSQTLNHNVMYWYQQKSSQAPKLLFHYYDKDFNNEADTPDNFQSRRPNTSFCFLDIRSPGLGDTAMYLCATSRVKSGGYTFGSGTRLTVV.

As regards this clone: At one boundary the junction diverges from the germline segment, which might be a read error. This sequence joins TRBV7-2 and TRBJ2-4; tentative D call: TRBD1 (6 bases). Germline V gene lookup returns CDR1 SGHTA and CDR2 FQGNSA. CDR3 length equals 15 residues. The CDR3 is CASSVAGAAKNIQYF. CDR3 nucleotides: TGTGCCAGCAGCGTAGCAGGGGCAGCCAAAAACATTCAGTACTTC. The variable domain in full, with the rest retrieved from reference TRBV7-2 and TRBJ2-4, is GAGVSQSPSNKVTEKGKDVELRCDPISGHTALYWYRQSLGQGLEFLIYFQGNSAPDKSGLPSDRFSAERTGGSVSTLTIQRTQQEDSAVYLCASSVAGAAKNIQYFGAGTRLSVL.

The chain is built from TRBV5-4 and TRBJ1-4, with 7 bases aligning to TRBD1. The trim removed 0 bases at V and 1 base at J, leaving 0 bases unmatched. This CDR3 region has 15 residues. The germline V gene has CDR1 SGHNT and CDR2 YYREEE (reference sequence). CDR3 coding DNA: TGTGCCAGCAGCTTGGGACAGGGAACTAATGAAAAACTGTTTTTT. This codes for CASSLGQGTNEKLFF.

This clone has only one observation. The rearrangement links TRBV6-5 to TRBJ2-7; D possibly corresponds to TRBD1 (6 bases). V dropped 6 bases and J dropped 1 base, with 10 bases sitting between them. The CDR3 extends over 13 amino acids. Germline V gene sequence: CDR1 MNHEY, CDR2 SVGAGI. The CDR3 DNA reads as TGTGCCAGCAGGAAACAGGGATCCTACGAGCAGTACTTC. This codes for CASRKQGSYEQYF.

Written as DNA, the CDR3 is TGTGCCAGCAGCTTTTTGGCAGGGGAGAGAACTGAAGCTTTCTTT. Its protein product is CASSFLAGERTEAFF. The V call is TRBV7-9, the J call TRBJ1-1, with a possible D match to TRBD1 (6 bases). Trimming cost V 3 bases and J 5 bases, with 16 bases left between them. Germline V gene data show CDR1 as SEHNR and CDR2 as FQNEAQ (reference sequence). The CDR3 covers 15 residues.

This clone was counted a single time. The CDR3 protein is CASRTMGQGAGYTF. Here the CDR3 DNA reads TGTGCCAGCAGGACGATGGGACAGGGAGCGGGCTACACCTTC. The rearrangement joins TRBV27 to TRBJ1-2; TRBD1 matches at 9 bases. The germline V gene encodes CDR1 MNHEY and CDR2 SMNVEV (reference sequence). V lost 6 bases and J lost 8; bases outside the gene matches: 10. The CDR3 is made up of 14 amino acids.

This clone was seen only once. This chain joins TRBV18 and TRBJ2-5; a possible D gene is TRBD2 (7 bases). V lost 2 bases to trimming and J lost 2 bases, with 9 bases between them. The length of the CDR3 is 14 residues. The V gene's germline CDR1 is KGHSH and CDR2 LQKENI. CDR3: CASSPGRGQETQYF. CDR3 nucleotide sequence: TGTGCCAGCTCACCAGGGAGGGGGCAAGAGACCCAGTACTTC.

The rearrangement links TRBV11-3 to TRBJ2-2, with 9 nucleotides matching TRBD2. In germline, CDR1 is SGHNT, CDR2 YENEEA. The ends lost 3 bases at V and 5 bases at J; junction bases unmatched: 7. This CDR3 comprises 16 residues. CDR3 amino acids: CASSFRNSGGTGELFF. The CDR3 nucleotides read TGTGCCAGCAGCTTTAGAAATAGCGGGGGAACCGGGGAGCTGTTTTTT. Together with reference TRBV11-3 and TRBJ2-2, the CDR3 gives the full variable domain: EAGVVQSPRYKIIEKKQPVAFWCNPISGHNTLYWYLQNLGQGPELLIRYENEEAVDDSQLPKDRFSAERLKGVDSTLKIQPAELGDSAVYLCASSFRNSGGTGELFFGEGSRLTVL.

The chain carries TRBV12-3 or TRBV12-4 and TRBJ1-3; possibly TRBD1 for D (5 bases). V lost 6 bases, J lost 2 bases, and 8 bases lay in between. The CDR3 loop spans 13 amino acids. CDR3 nucleotides: TGTGCCAGCAGCGGGACTGCTGGAAACACCATATATTTT. This gives the protein CASSGTAGNTIYF.

This chain joins TRBV27 and TRBJ2-3; 14 nucleotides match TRBD2. Per the germline V gene, CDR1 is MNHEY and CDR2 is SMNVEV (reference sequence). CDR3 size: 21 residues. The V and J ends lost 3 bases and 0 bases, in that order; junction bases with no gene match: 14. CDR3 nucleotide sequence: TGTGCCAGCAGTTTTGCTCCGCCGGGACTAGCGGGAGTTGGGAGCACAGATACGCAGTATTTT. Its protein is CASSFAPPGLAGVGSTDTQYF.

The chain couples TRBV6-6 to TRBJ1-5; maybe TRBD1 (6 bases). The V end lost 8 bases, the J end lost 1 base, and 15 bases lay between the germline ends. The germline V gene encodes CDR1 MNHNY and CDR2 SVGAGI (reference sequence). This CDR3 spans 15 amino acids. The CDR3 loop reads CASVTQGISNQPQHF. CDR3 nucleotides: TGTGCCAGCGTAACTCAGGGGATAAGCAATCAGCCCCAGCATTTT.